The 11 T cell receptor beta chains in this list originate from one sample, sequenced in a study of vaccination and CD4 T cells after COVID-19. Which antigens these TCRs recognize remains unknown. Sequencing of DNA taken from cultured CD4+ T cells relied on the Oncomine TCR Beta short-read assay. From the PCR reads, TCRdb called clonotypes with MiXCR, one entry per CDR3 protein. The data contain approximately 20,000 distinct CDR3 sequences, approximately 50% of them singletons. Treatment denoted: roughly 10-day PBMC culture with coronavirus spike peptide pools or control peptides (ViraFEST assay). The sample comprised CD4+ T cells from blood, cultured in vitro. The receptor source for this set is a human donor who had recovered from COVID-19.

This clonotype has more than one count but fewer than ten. The CDR3 sequence is CASRAQVGTEAFF. CDR3 DNA sequence: TGTGCCAGCAGGGCCCAGGTGGGCACTGAAGCTTTCTTT. The chain has TRBV27 and TRBJ1-1, with D uncertain. Germline V lookup: CDR1 MNHEY, CDR2 SMNVEV (reference sequence). CDR3 length: 13 amino acids. The germline V and J ends were trimmed by 6 bases and 4 bases, with 12 bases remaining between them.

CDR3 loop: CAISEDEKQYF. CDR3 DNA sequence: TGTGCCATCAGTGAGGATGAGAAGCAGTACTTC. The chain is built from TRBV10-3 and TRBJ2-7, with D unclear. The CDR3 is made up of 11 amino acids. Germline V lookup: CDR1 ENHRY, CDR2 SYGVKD. V dropped 2 bases and J dropped 8 bases, with 7 bases sitting between them.

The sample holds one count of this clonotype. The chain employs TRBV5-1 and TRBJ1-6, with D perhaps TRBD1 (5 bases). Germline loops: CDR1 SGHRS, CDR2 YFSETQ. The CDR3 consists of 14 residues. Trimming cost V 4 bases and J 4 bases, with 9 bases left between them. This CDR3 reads CASSRDGYNSPLHF. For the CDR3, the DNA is TGCGCCAGCAGCCGGGACGGGTATAATTCACCCCTCCACTTT.

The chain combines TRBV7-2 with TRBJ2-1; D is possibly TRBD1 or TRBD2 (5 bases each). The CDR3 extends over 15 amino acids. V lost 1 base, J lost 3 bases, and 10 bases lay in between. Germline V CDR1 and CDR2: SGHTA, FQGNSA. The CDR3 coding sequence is TGTGCCAGCAGCTTAGGAGGGGCCAACTACAATGAGCAGTTCTTC. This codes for CASSLGGANYNEQFF.

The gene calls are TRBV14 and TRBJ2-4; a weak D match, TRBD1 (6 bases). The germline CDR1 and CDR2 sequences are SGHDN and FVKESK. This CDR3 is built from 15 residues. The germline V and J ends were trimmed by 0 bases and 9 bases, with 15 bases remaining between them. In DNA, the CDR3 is TGTGCCAGCAGCCAAGATTGGCAGGGGTTCAGCATTCAGTACTTC. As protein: CASSQDWQGFSIQYF.

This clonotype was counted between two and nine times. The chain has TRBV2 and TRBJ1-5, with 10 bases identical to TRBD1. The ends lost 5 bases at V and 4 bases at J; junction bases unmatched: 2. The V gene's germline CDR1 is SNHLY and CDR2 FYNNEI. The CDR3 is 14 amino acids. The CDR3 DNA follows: TGTGCCAGCAGTCCGGACAGGGGGAATCAGCCCCAGCATTTT. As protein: CASSPDRGNQPQHF.

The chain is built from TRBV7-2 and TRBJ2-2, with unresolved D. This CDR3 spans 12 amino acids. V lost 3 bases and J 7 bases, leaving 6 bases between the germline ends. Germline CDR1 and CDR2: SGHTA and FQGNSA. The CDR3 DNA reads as TGTGCCAGCAGCTTGTCTTTCGGGGAGCTGTTTTTT. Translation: CASSLSFGELFF.

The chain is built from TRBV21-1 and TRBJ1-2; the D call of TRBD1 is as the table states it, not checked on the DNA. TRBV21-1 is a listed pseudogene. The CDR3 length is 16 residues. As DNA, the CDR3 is TGTGCCAGCAGCAAAAGGGACAGGGACCTCCACTATGGCTACACCTTC. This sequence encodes CASSKRDRDLHYGYTF.

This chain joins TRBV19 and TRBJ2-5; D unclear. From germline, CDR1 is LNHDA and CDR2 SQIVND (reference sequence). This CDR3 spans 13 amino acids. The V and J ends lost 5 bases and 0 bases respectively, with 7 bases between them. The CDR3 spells CASSPTYQETQYF. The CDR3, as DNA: TGTGCCAGTAGTCCCACGTACCAAGAGACCCAGTACTTC.

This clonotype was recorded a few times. CDR3 loop: CASSFEGGYGYTF. The CDR3 DNA is TGTGCCAGCAGTTTCGAGGGTGGCTATGGCTACACCTTC. The chain is built from TRBV27 and TRBJ1-2; D remains unclear. From germline, CDR1 is MNHEY and CDR2 SMNVEV (reference sequence). The CDR3 spans 13 residues. V was clipped by 3 bases and J by 4 bases, with 9 bases between them.

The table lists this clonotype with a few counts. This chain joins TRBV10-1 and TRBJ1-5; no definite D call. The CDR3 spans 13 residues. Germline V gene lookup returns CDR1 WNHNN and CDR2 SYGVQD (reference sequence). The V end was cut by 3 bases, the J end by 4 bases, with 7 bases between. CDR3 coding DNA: TGCGCCAGCAGTGATAGTCTTAATCAGCCCCAGCATTTT. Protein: CASSDSLNQPQHF.